This T cell receptor (beta chain) was documented in a study of shared clonotypes between healthy human individuals (dated by TCRdb to the early 2020s). The study in broad terms: A couple of women and three men aged 18 to 49 years were included in the cohort. Libraries were prepared and TCR repertoires were sequenced by different laboratories using diverse techniques, in order to increase sequencing depth and limit assay-specific biases. For each donor, three plates each were used for CD4 naive and CD4 memory, two plates were used for CD8 naive, and one plate was used for CD8 memory. To estimate repertoire size and how much clonotypes are shared between individuals, the study performed deep sequencing of blood TCR repertoires from about five healthy adults. Each donor's leukapheresis produced roughly between roughly 0.85 and 9.5 billion PBMCs. The investigation overall reported the following: Sampling was restricted to blood, and TCR repertoires in tissue are likely to differ from TCR repertoires in blood. Rarefaction of sorted-subset datasets indicated incomplete sequencing despite the large sequencing depth. Larger estimated clonotype richness was generally found for naive subsets than for memory subsets. Because the study included only a small number of donors, the genetic and exposure-history diversity represented was limited. Compared with non-shared clonotypes, the clonotypes found in all four sorted-subset donors had higher generation probabilities. Pairwise subsampling indicated that sequencing depth was expected to affect the degree of clonotype sharing among donors. Sharing across a handful of donors was observed for approximately 5% of naive CD4, over 3% of naive CD8, 2% to 2.5% of memory CD4, and roughly 0.4% of memory CD8 clonotypes.

On this clone: This receptor's antigen is unknown. No quality values exist for individual bases; no much larger clone is one base distant.

The germline V gene specifies SGHRS as CDR1 and YFSETQ as CDR2. The junction carries 10 bases between V and J, which are trimmed by 4 bases and 8 bases respectively. The CDR3 goes from the cysteine to the phenylalanine over 12 residues. Only the CDR3 portion is preserved as DNA: 36 bases, with reading frame beginning at the first base. Using the deep immunoSEQ assay, TCR CDR3 regions were amplified from genomic DNA by multiplex PCR. Extracted genomic DNA from each cell subset was spread evenly across all wells of several immunoSEQ 96-well plates, with each plate serving as a replicate. For sorted subsets, 200 to 250 ng of genomic DNA, equivalent to 25,000 to 35,000 T cell genomes, went into each replicate PCR. The purified libraries were quantified using a Qubit 3.0 fluorometer, sized with a Bioanalyzer 2100, and then quantified again using the KAPA Library Quantification kit. Each immunoSEQ 96-well plate was sequenced on its own single-read 150-cycle Illumina NextSeq 550 flow cell. The authors processed their data as follows. Because the immunoSEQ output included only junctional sequences and no quality scores, the filtering could not be the same as the filtering used for full-length reads. To assign V/J genes and CDR3, sequences were annotated against IMGT germline references using PyIR, a Python wrapper for IgBLAST v1.9. Reads were removed for weak V/J assignments (E-value above 1e-6), missing CDR3, stop codons, out-of-frame junctions, or ambiguous translated residues. V3J clonotypes were defined as sequences sharing the same inferred V gene, J gene, and CDR3 amino acid sequence. Percentage overlap between repertoires was computed as shared unique clonotypes divided by the size of the smaller repertoire. RTK rarefaction, the Chao1 estimator, and Recon v2.1 estimates of unobserved clonotypes were used to assess repertoire richness. Generation probabilities for all TCRbeta clonotypes obtained by the gDNA method from a few donors were computed using OLGA. The table was pulled from immuneACCESS by TCRdb, which kept in-frame rearrangements only. Such tables lose some clones; where checked, under half of the loss comes from unresolved V genes, and the rest has no known cause. V, J and clone size derive from that table, while D and trimming were established from the DNA sequence. The sample table contains over 2 million clones; only one count was recorded for 85% to 95% of them. The ten largest clones take up more than 0.35% of the sample.

The donors were healthy, HIV-negative adults who had no recently reported acute infections or vaccinations. Every donor was a Caucasian adult residing in Nashville, Tennessee, USA. Magnetic negative selection was used to enrich CD4+ T cells, after which naive cells were positively selected on CD45RA and the negative fraction became the memory subset. Blood was collected by leukapheresis, and PBMCs were isolated by Ficoll-Histopaque density gradient centrifugation and then cryopreserved in liquid nitrogen vapor phase. Analytical flow cytometry was used to check the purity and quantity of each magnetically sorted T cell population. Each sorted fraction had its genomic DNA isolated and then quantified by UV absorbance on a Nanodrop 2000c.

The sequenced sample consisted of naive CD4+ T cells from PBMCs. The cell subset or site label here, explained by the study, means: CD45RA+ positively selected. The origin of this receptor is a man aged 18-30 years in good health. Some clones in this sample may be carry-over from other donors' samples. The chain is encoded by TRBV5-1 joined to TRBJ2-1; the D gene cannot be resolved beyond TRBD1 or TRBD2, each matching 6 bases. This receptor carries the CDR3 CASSRRGDEQFF. The sequenced DNA is TGCGCCAGCAGCAGGAGGGGGGATGAGCAGTTCTTC.